Here is one T cell receptor beta chain with its context. Trimming removed 9 bases from V and 5 bases from J; junction bases left unmatched: 9. Germline V CDR1 and CDR2: LNHDA, SQIVND (reference sequence). CDR3 size: 14 residues. The data were obtained in a study of shared clonotypes between healthy human individuals. The table came from immunoSEQ multiplex PCR; TCRdb's copy has only in-frame clones and leaves some out. This sample yields 2 million to 2.5 million clones, of which approximately 95% are seen a single time; 0.39% belongs to the top ten. The chain joins TRBV19 to TRBJ1-2, with 10 nucleotides matching TRBD1. The source is a man between 18 and 35 years old in good health. Some clones in this sample may be carry-over from other donors' samples. Sequencing used naive CD4+ T cells from PBMCs. Described subset: CD45RA+ positively selected. The CDR3 sequence is CASRPGQGRYGYTF. The DNA of the CDR3 is TGTGCCAGCCGCCCGGGACAGGGGAGGTATGGCTACACCTTC.